Below, one T cell receptor beta chain is given with its context. Its antigen is still unknown. Deletions cut 7 bases from V and 1 base from J, with 13 bases between. This CDR3 region has 14 residues. The germline V gene has CDR1 LNHDA and CDR2 SQIVND (reference sequence). The PCR had 60 Vbeta and 13 Jbeta primers. Generated by immunoSEQ multiplex PCR, the TCRdb table keeps only in-frame clones and is missing some. The sample records about 210,000 clones, about four fifths being singletons. This sample is drawn from a study of cytomegalovirus exposure and HLA in healthy donors. Overall study context: In an early release, HLA-typed donors contributed 80 million to 95 million unique TCR sequences.

Findings and limits, study-wide: As confirmed in vitro, a few CMV-associated chains were specific for CMV antigens. There were reportedly fewer N-insertions in an Asian-associated ancestry cluster than the approximately 670-donor mean, in a later analysis. The authors considered a cluster of highly shared sequence variants likely to be a sequencing artifact.

The chain has TRBV19 and TRBJ1-1, with D hard to call. This TCR came from a woman aged 45-59 years in good health and CMV-seropositive. The sequenced sample consisted of PBMCs. CDR3 residues: CASKVAGANTEAFF. Here the CDR3 DNA reads TGTGCCAGTAAGGTGGCGGGAGCGAACACTGAAGCTTTCTTT. The entire variable domain, with the rest obtained from reference TRBV19 and TRBJ1-1, is as follows: DGGITQSPKYLFRKEGQNVTLSCEQNLNHDAMYWYRQDPGQGLRLIYYSQIVNDFQKGDIAEGYSVSREKKESFPLTVTSAQKNPTAFYLCASKVAGANTEAFFGQGTRLTVV.